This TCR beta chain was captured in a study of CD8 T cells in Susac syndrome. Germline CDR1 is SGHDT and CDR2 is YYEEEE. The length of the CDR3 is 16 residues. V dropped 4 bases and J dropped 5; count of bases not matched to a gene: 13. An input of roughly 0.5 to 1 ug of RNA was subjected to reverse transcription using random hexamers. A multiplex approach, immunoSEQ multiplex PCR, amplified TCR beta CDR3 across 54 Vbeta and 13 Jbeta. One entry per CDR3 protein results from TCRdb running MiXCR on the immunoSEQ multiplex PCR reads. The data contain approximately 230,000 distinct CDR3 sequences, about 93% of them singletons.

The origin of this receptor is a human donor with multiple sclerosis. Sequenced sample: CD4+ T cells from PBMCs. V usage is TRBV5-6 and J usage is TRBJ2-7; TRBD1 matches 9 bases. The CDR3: CASSQPTPGQGHEQYF. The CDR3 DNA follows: TGTGCCAGCAGCCAACCTACACCGGGACAGGGCCACGAGCAGTACTTC. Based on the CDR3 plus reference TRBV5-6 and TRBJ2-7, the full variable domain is DAGVTQSPTHLIKTRGQQVTLRCSPKSGHDTVSWYQQALGQGPQFIFQYYEEEERQRGNFPDRFSGHQFPNYSSELNVNALLLGDSALYLCASSQPTPGQGHEQYFGPGTRLTVT.